The entry that follows covers one T cell receptor beta chain sequence. Treatment: roughly 19 received Ad26.COV2.S at low or high dose, single or two shots; five or six received placebo; per-sample allocation not given. Collection of samples fell on day 63 after the first vaccine or placebo injection. This record belongs to a study of Ad26.COV2.S vaccination and SARS-CoV-2 variants. The CDR3 contains 13 residues. Germline loops: CDR1 LNHDA, CDR2 SQIVND (reference sequence). V lost 7 bases to trimming and J lost 2 bases, with 12 bases between them. TCRdb keeps only in-frame clones here, not all; method: immunoSEQ multiplex PCR. Among some 520,000 clones listed, roughly 85% were seen once.

Sequences were derived from peripheral blood, sampled in a trial of Ad26.COV2.S vaccine versus placebo. The chain couples TRBV19 to TRBJ2-7, with a weak D call TRBD2 (5 bases). The source is a person between 18 and 65 years old who received the Ad26.COV2.S COVID-19 vaccine or a placebo. CDR3 protein: CASTSADPYEQYF. In DNA, the CDR3 is TGTGCCAGTACTTCAGCGGACCCCTACGAGCAGTACTTC.